The clone carrying this TCR beta chain was picked up a small number of times. CDR3 length: 14 amino acids. The junction had 4 bases not matched to a gene; V was cut back by 6 bases and J by 3 bases. CDR1 and CDR2 (germline): SNHLY, FYNNEI. This record belongs to a study of blood T cell repertoires in COVID-19. Across the whole study: PBMCs, B-cell-depleted T cells, or T cells provided the cDNA or gDNA that made up the material.

The assay was immunoSEQ multiplex PCR, and TCRdb's table has in-frame clones only and misses some. The data hold more than 300,000 clones, with about 90% observed a single time. The rearrangement uses TRBV2 and TRBJ2-7; 11 nucleotides agree with TRBD2. The sequenced material came from peripheral blood. This receptor was obtained from a woman younger than 45 with COVID-19, enrolled during active disease. The CDR3 DNA follows: TGTGCCAGCAGCAGACTAGCGGGACTCTACGAGCAGTACTTC. This codes for CASSRLAGLYEQYF.